The T cell receptor gamma chain described here comes from a study of intestinal T cells in coeliac disease (dated by TCRdb to between 2020 and 2021). Notes on the research overall: In the TRG cohort, coeliac patients were much younger than controls, with a mean age of 16.0 years compared with 50 to 70 years. A second, larger TCR-gamma (TRG) cohort comprised duodenal biopsies from more than 30 coeliac disease patients and approximately 20 non-coeliac controls. Duodenal biopsies from roughly 11 coeliac disease patients and roughly 11 non-coeliac controls were included in the TCR-delta (TRD) cohort.

In this sample, this clone turned up a few times. Which antigen it targets is not known. Base qualities are not provided; no much larger clone lies one nucleotide away. The method behind the library was multiplex PCR. Data came from an Ion Torrent PGM. TRG repertoires were amplified from around 0.2 ug of biopsy DNA with the LymphoTrack kit, in which Illumina adapters are carried by the primers. After purification with AMPure XP beads and quantification on a 2100 Bioanalyzer, the TRG amplicons were pooled in equimolar amounts. Sequencing of TRG libraries was performed on an Ion PGM instrument. On the authors' methods: Reads in which more than 10% of nucleotides fell below the per-patient third-quartile quality score were removed with FastX. IMGT/HighV-QUEST was used to align reads in order to assign V, D and J genes, locate CDR3 regions and judge functionality. After the sequences were translated into amino acids, every sequence predicted to be non-functional was thrown out. The CDR3s were broken into kmers both with and without positional annotation, PCA was run on the kmer frequencies, and the samples were clustered using every one of the 1023 combinations of PCs 1-10. Classification was validated by leave-one-out cross-validation, in which parameters were re-optimised on the remaining samples each time. Using the vegan R package, Shannon diversity was calculated from repeated random subsamples whose size matched the lowest read count. TCRdb reprocessed the public data with the CATT caller; entries with the same nucleotide sequence were combined afterwards. The V and J calls were not made by the authors but by TCRdb's processing. The sample includes some 740 gamma-chain clones, with 48% observed a single time. The ten largest make up under 25% of the sample.

The germline V gene (reference sequence) specifies VTNTFY as CDR1 and YDVSTARD as CDR2. V is pruned by 0 bases and J by 3 bases, leaving 5 bases of the junction without a gene match. From the cysteine through the phenylalanine, the CDR3 covers 14 amino acids. Only the CDR3 region is kept as DNA, spanning 42 bases read in frame from base 1. General study outcomes and caveats: Repeated CDR3 amino acid sequences could not be distinguished from PCR duplicates in the analysis. The coeliac group and the control group were significantly different in age, but an analysis split by age did not give significant classification. All 20 or so biopsies in training were correctly classified by TRD kmer-based clustering, and a leave-one-out accuracy of 91% was reported. FFPE-derived DNA was found to be relatively degraded, and loss of a proportion of TCR sequences in each sample was likely caused by this degradation. TRG clustering correctly classified most of the roughly 54 biopsies (about 94%), with a reported leave-one-out accuracy of around 90%.

For each case, genomic DNA was extracted from ten 5-um FFPE scrolls with the QIAamp DNA FFPE tissue kit. Classification of coeliac disease based on the TCR repertoire was tested using fully anonymised formalin-fixed paraffin-embedded duodenal biopsies that were surplus to diagnostic needs. The sample consisted of a duodenal biopsy. This receptor chain uses TRGV3 and TRGJ1 or TRGJ2. This TCR was recovered from a human donor with celiac disease. For the CDR3, the sequence is CATWDRRIYYKKLF. In nucleotides, the sequence is TGTGCCACCTGGGACAGGCGAATTTATTATAAGAAACTCTTT.